This entry concerns a single T cell receptor beta chain. Its antigen is not known. Using RNA transcripts, the TCR beta CDR3 regions were amplified. HTBI-primed RT-PCR formed the first round, and a multiplex PCR formed the second. TCRdb fed the multiplex PCR reads into MiXCR, producing one record per CDR3 protein. In the table there are 150,000 to 200,000 distinct CDR3 sequences, 37% of which are singletons. The CDR3 has 15 residues. Trimming pared 0 bases from V and 1 base from J, leaving 10 bases between. The V gene's germline CDR1 is MNHEY and CDR2 SMNVEV (reference sequence). Ineligible for inclusion were patients with other autoimmune diseases, uncontrolled infections, pregnancy or lactation. The data are from a study of Graves' ophthalmopathy and Graves' hyperthyroidism. The wider study: Before any treatment was given, at initial diagnosis, peripheral blood was collected.

The study's findings and limits: Progression of ophthalmopathy was predicted by the model with 60% to 71% sensitivity and under 75% specificity.

Sequencing was carried out using peripheral blood. The chain is built from TRBV27 and TRBJ2-7; D is perhaps TRBD1 (5 bases). The clonotype was recovered from a woman between 40 and 55 years old with Graves' ophthalmopathy. The CDR3 DNA is TGTGCCAGCAGTTTATCAGGGGATGGGTCCTACGAGCAGTACTTC. It is translated as CASSLSGDGSYEQYF.